This T cell receptor beta chain was sequenced in a study of identifying expanded T cells in peripheral blood. Between the trimmed V and J ends, which lost 2 bases and 4 bases, there was a span of 18 bases. Germline V gene sequence: CDR1 SGHRS, CDR2 YFSETQ. CDR3 length: 17 residues. Here immunoSEQ multiplex PCR was the method, and the copy in TCRdb shows in-frame clones only, minus some. This sample yields approximately 100,000 clones, of which around 90% are seen a single time; 7.5% to 10% belongs to the top ten. Material: blood. V gene TRBV5-1 combines with J gene TRBJ2-2; D is unclear. This clonotype originated in a person aged 18-69 years in good health. The CDR3 sequence: CASSFIGPHDSTGELFF. The CDR3 region has the DNA TGCGCCAGCAGCTTTATAGGACCCCACGATTCCACCGGGGAGCTGTTTTTT.